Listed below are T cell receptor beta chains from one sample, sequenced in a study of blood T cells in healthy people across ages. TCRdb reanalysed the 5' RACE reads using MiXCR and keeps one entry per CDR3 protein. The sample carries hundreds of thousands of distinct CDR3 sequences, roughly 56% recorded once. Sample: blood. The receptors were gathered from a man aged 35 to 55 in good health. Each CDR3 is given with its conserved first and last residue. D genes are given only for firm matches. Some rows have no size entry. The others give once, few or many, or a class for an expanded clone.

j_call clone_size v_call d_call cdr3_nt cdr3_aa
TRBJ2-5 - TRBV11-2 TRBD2 TGTGCCAGCAGCTTAGAGGCGCTAGCGGGAGCGGGGGAGCAGTACTTC CASSLEALAGAGEQYF
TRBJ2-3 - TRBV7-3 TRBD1 TGTGCCAGCAGCTTAAATTCTATCGGGACAGGGAGCACAGATACGCAGTATTTT CASSLNSIGTGSTDTQYF
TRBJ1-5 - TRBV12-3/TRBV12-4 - TGTGCCAGCAGTGGGGGACAAGAGGTTAATCAGCCCCAGCATTTT CASSGGQEVNQPQHF
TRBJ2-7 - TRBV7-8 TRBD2 TGTGCCAGCAACCTCCCCGGGACTAGTAACTACGAGCAGTACTTC CASNLPGTSNYEQYF
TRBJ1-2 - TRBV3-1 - TGTGCCAGCAGCCAAGGCGTACAAAACACCTTC CASSQGVQNTF
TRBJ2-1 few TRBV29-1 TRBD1 TGCAGCGTTGGACAGGGGAACACCTACAATGAGCAGTTCTTC CSVGQGNTYNEQFF
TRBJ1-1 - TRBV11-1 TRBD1 TGTGCCAGCAGCTGGGGACAGTCGAACACTGAAGCTTTCTTT CASSWGQSNTEAFF
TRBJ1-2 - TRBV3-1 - TGTGCCAGCAGCCAAGTAGGATGGGATGGCTACACCTTC CASSQVGWDGYTF
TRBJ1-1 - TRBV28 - TGTGCCAGCAACCACCCCGGGAGAAGGAACACTGAAGCTTTCTTT CASNHPGRRNTEAFF
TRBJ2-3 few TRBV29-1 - TGCAGCGTGGCTGGACACAGGGGCACAGATACGCAGTATTTT CSVAGHRGTDTQYF
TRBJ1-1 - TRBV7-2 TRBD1 TGTGCCAGCAGCCTGGGAAGGACAGGGGGCACTGAAGCTTTCTTT CASSLGRTGGTEAFF
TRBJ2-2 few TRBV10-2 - TGCGCCAGCCTAAGAGGGCGGCTCGCGAACACCGGGGAGCTGTTTTTT CASLRGRLANTGELFF
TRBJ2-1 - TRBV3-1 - TGTGCCAGCAGCCAAGTGTTAGCGGAGCAGTTCTTC CASSQVLAEQFF
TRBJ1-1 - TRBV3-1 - TGTGCCAGCAGCCAAGGTCTTGCCACAGTGAACGCTGAAGCTTTCTTT CASSQGLATVNAEAFF
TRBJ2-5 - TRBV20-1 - TGCAGTGCTAGAGACTTGAGGCAGCAAGAGACCCAGTACTTC CSARDLRQQETQYF
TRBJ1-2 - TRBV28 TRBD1 TGTGCCAGCAGTTCCCCCGCCGGGACAGGGCCTGGCTACACCTTC CASSSPAGTGPGYTF
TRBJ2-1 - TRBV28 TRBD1 TGTGCCAGCATGCAGACAGGGAACAATGAGCAGTTCTTC CASMQTGNNEQFF
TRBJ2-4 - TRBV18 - TGTGCCAGCTCATCGCAGGGTGACAAAAACATTCAGTACTTC CASSSQGDKNIQYF
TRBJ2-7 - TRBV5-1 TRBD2 TGCGCCAGCAGCTCCTCCGGGACTAGCGAGAACGAGCAGTACTTC CASSSSGTSENEQYF
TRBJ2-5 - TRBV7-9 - TGTGCCAGCAGCTTAGTGGGACTGGATCAAGAGACCCAGTACTTC CASSLVGLDQETQYF
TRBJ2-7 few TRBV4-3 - TGCGCCAGCAGCCAAGAGGACTTCTCCTACGAGCAGTACTTC CASSQEDFSYEQYF
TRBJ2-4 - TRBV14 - TGTGCCAGCAGCCAAGATTGGAGGAAGGGCGACAAAAACATTCAGTACTTC CASSQDWRKGDKNIQYF
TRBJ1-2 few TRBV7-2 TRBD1 TGTGCCAGCAGCAGAGACCCGGGACAGGGTTATGGCTACACCTTC CASSRDPGQGYGYTF
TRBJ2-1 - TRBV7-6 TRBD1 TGTGCCAGCAGCGCACTCGCGACAGGGCATAATAATGAGCAGTTCTTC CASSALATGHNNEQFF
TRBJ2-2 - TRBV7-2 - TGTGCCAGCAGCTCCTTTGGGCGGGGCGGGGAGCTGTTTTTT CASSSFGRGGELFF
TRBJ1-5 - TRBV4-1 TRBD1 TGCGCCAGCAGCCAAGCCCAGGGGGGGCAGCCCCAGCATTTT CASSQAQGGQPQHF
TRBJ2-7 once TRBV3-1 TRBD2 TGTGCCAGCAGCCAAGAAGTACTAGCGAGCTACGAGCAGTACTTC CASSQEVLASYEQYF
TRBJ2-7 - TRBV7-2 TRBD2 TGTGCCAGCAGCTTAGTTCGGGCTAGCGGGAGTATTACGGCCAATGAGCAGTACTTC CASSLVRASGSITANEQYF
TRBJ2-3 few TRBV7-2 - TGTGCCAGCAGTTCAACCTCGGTAGATACGCAGTATTTT CASSSTSVDTQYF
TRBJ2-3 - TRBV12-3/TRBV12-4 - TGTGCCAGCAGTTCAGCCAGGGGCCGCACAGATACGCAGTATTTT CASSSARGRTDTQYF
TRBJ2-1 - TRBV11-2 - TGTGCCAGCAGCTTAGACCAGGGAGGCTCCTACAATGAGCAGTTCTTC CASSLDQGGSYNEQFF
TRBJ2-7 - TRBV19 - TGTGCCAGTAGTATATACACCCAGGGAGGCTCCTACGAGCAGTACTTC CASSIYTQGGSYEQYF
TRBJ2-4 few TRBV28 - TGTGCCAGCAGTTTTATGTTCCCCCTTCAGGCCAAAAACATTCAGTACTTC CASSFMFPLQAKNIQYF
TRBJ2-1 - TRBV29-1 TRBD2 TGCAGCGTTGATACTAGCGGCGGTTGGGGGGAGCAGTTCTTC CSVDTSGGWGEQFF
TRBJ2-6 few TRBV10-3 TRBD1 TGTGCCATCAGTGAGCGCGGACAGGGCCCGGGCTCTGGGGCCAACGTCCTGACTTTC CAISERGQGPGSGANVLTF
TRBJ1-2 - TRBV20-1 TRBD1 TGCAGTGCTCCGGACAGGCGAAATTTCTATGGCTACACCTTC CSAPDRRNFYGYTF
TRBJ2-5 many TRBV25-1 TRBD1 TGTGCCAGCAGTGAGGACAGGGGGCCCCGCGGGGAGACCCAGTACTTC CASSEDRGPRGETQYF
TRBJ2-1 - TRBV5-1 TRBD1 TGCGCCAGCAGCAGGGACAGCATCAATGAGCAGTTCTTC CASSRDSINEQFF
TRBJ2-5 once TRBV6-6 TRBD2 TGTGCCAGCACCCATTACGGGCGGGAGGGGGGAGAGACCCAGTACTTC CASTHYGREGGETQYF
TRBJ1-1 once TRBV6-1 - TGTGCCAGCCCGGGACCCGAAGGGGTGAACACTGAAGCTTTCTTT CASPGPEGVNTEAFF
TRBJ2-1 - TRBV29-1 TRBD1 TGCAGCGTTGAAACAGGGGGTAAGACCTACAATGAGCAGTTCTTC CSVETGGKTYNEQFF
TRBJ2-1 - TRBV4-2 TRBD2 TGTGCCAGCAGCCAAGAGACAGCGGGGGCTCGGGGTGAGCAGTTCTTC CASSQETAGARGEQFF
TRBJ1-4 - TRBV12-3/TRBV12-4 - TGTGCCAGCAGTTTGACAGGTCAACTGTTTTTT CASSLTGQLFF
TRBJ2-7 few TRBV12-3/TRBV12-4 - TGTGCCAGCAGTTTTTCCACCAGTCACTACGAGCAGTACTTC CASSFSTSHYEQYF
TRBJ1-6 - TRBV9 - TGTGCCAGCAGCCCGTCGACGGGGCAGGGGTTCGATTCACCCCTCCACTTT CASSPSTGQGFDSPLHF
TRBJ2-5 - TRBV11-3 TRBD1 TGTGCCAGCAGCTCACATACAGGGGCGAGGGAGACCCAGTACTTC CASSSHTGARETQYF
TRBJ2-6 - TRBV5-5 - TGTGCCAGCAGCTTGGACAGTACTGGGGCCAACGTCCTGACTTTC CASSLDSTGANVLTF
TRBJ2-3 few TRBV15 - TGTGCCACCAGCAGAGATGAGGGCACAGATACGCAGTATTTT CATSRDEGTDTQYF
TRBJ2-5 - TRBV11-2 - TGTGCCAGCAGCTTAAATTTGCAGGGTCCGGAGACCCAGTACTTC CASSLNLQGPETQYF
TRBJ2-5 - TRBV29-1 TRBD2 TGCAGCGCGGGAAAGCGGGGGTTAAATGAGCAGTACTTC CSAGKRGLNEQYF
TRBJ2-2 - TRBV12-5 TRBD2 TGTGCTAGTGGTTTCGCCACCGGGGGGGACACCGGGGAGCTGTTTTTT CASGFATGGDTGELFF
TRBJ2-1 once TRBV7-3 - TGTGCCAGCAGCTTAACTAACGGTGGTGAGCAGTTCTTC CASSLTNGGEQFF
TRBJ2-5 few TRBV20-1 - TGCAGTGTAGAGGAAGGGACCCAGTACTTC CSVEEGTQYF